This T cell receptor beta chain was recovered during a study of T cells after yellow fever vaccination. This clonotype was observed many times. The V gene's germline CDR1 is LGHDT and CDR2 YNNKEL (reference sequence). The V and J ends lost 3 bases and 7 bases respectively, with 16 bases between them. This CDR3 is 15 amino acids long. One entry per CDR3 protein, called by TCRdb with MiXCR from the 5' RACE reads. The sample has about 230,000 distinct CDR3 sequences; around 6.7% are singletons. The material sequenced was CD4+ T cells sorted from PBMCs, taken on the day of the yellow fever booster vaccination. The source is a man in his thirties or forties who received the YFV17D yellow fever vaccine. V gene TRBV3-1 combines with J gene TRBJ2-1; tentatively, D is TRBD2 (7 bases). CDR3 sequence: CASSHLAVRGNEQFF. As DNA, the CDR3 is TGTGCCAGCAGCCATCTAGCGGTCAGGGGAAATGAGCAGTTCTTC.